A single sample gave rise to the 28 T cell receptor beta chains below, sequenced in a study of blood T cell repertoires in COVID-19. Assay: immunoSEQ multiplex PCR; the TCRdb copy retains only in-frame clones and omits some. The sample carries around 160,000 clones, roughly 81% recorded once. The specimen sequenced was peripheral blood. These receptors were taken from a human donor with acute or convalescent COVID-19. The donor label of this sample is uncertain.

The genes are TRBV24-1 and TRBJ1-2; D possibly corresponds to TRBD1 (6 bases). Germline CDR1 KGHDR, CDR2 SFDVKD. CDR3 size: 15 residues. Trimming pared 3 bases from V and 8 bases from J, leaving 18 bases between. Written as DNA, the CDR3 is TGTGCCACCAGTGATGCAGGGTCGAGGGGGTCGGGCTACACCTTC. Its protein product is CATSDAGSRGSGYTF.

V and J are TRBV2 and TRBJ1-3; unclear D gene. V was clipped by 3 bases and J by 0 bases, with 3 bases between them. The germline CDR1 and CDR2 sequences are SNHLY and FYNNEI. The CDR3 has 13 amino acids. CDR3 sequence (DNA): TGTGCCAGCAGTGACAGCTCTGGAAACACCATATATTTT. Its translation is CASSDSSGNTIYF.

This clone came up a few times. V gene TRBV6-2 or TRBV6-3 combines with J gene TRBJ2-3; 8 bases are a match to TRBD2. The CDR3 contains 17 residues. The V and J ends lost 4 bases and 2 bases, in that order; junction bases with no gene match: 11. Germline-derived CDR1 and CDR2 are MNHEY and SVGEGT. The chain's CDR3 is CASSLSLTSGLTDTQYF. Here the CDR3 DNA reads TGTGCCAGCAGTTTATCTCTCACTAGCGGCCTCACAGATACGCAGTATTTT.

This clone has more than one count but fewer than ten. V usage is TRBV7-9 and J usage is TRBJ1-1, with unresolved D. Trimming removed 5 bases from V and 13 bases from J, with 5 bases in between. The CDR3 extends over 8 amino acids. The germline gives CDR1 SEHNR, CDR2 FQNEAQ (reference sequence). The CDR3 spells CASSPDFF. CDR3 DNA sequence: TGTGCCAGCAGCCCAGATTTCTTT. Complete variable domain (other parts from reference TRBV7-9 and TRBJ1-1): DTGVSQNPRHKITKRGQNVTFRCDPISEHNRLYWYRQTLGQGPEFLTYFQNEAQLEKSRLLSDRFSAERPKGSFSTLEIQRTEQGDSAMYLCASSPDFFGQGTRLTVV.

The CDR3 region is CAWTKGWSNSPLHF. Here the CDR3 DNA reads TGTGCCTGGACAAAGGGGTGGAGTAATTCACCCCTCCACTTT. The chain employs TRBV30 and TRBJ1-6; D perhaps matches TRBD1 (5 bases). From germline, CDR1 is GTSNPN and CDR2 SVGIG (reference sequence). The germline V and J ends were trimmed by 4 bases and 6 bases, with 13 bases remaining between them. This CDR3 is built from 14 residues.

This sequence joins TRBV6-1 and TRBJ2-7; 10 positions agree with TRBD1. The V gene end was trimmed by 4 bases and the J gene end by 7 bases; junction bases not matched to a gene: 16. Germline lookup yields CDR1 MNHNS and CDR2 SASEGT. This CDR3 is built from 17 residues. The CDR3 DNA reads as TGTGCCAGCAGTGTCTACTCCCGGGACAGGGGTCCGTGGGAGCAGTACGTC. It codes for CASSVYSRDRGPWEQYV.

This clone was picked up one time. CDR3 coding DNA: TGTGCCAGCAGCGCCTCTCCCCTAGGAGGAACCCCATACCAAGAGACCCAGTACTTC. Its translation: CASSASPLGGTPYQETQYF. The chain uses TRBV9 and TRBJ2-5; tentative D call: TRBD2 (5 bases). V lost 3 bases to trimming and J lost 0 bases, with 24 bases between them. CDR3 length: 19 residues. Germline CDR1 SGDLS, CDR2 YYNGEE.

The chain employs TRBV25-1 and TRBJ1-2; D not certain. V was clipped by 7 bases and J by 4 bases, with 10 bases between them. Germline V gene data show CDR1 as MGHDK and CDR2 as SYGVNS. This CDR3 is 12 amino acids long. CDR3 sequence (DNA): TGTGCCAGCACTTTTGAGGCCTATGGCTACACCTTC. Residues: CASTFEAYGYTF.

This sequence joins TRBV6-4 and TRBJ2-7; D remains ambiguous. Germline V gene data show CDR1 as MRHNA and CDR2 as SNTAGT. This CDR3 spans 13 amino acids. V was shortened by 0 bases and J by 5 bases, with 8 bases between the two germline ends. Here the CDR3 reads CASSDSWAHEQYV. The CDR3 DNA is TGTGCCAGCAGTGACTCTTGGGCACACGAGCAGTACGTC.

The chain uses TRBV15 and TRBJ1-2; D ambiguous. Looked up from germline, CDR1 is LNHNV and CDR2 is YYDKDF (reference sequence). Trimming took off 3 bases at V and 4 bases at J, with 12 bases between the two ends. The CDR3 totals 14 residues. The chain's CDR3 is CATSRDFGGYGYTF. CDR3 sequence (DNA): TGTGCCACCAGCAGGGACTTCGGAGGCTATGGCTACACCTTC.

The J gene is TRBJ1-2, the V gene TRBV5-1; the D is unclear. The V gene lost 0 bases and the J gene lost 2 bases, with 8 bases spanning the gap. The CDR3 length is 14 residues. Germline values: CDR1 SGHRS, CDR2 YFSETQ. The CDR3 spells CASSLDSRNYGYTF. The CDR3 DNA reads TGCGCCAGCAGCTTGGACAGCAGAAACTATGGCTACACCTTC.

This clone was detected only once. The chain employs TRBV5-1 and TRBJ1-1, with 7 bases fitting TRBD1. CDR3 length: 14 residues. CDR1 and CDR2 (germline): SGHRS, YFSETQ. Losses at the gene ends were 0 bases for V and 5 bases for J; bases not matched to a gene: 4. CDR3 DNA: TGCGCCAGCAGCTTGGCCGGGACAGCGACTGAAGCTTTCTTT. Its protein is CASSLAGTATEAFF.

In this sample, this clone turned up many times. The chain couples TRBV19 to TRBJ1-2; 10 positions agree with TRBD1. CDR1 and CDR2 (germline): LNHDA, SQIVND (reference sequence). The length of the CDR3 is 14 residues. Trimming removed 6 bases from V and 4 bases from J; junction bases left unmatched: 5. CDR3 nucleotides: TGTGCCAGTAGGACAGGGGGCTTGGGCTATGGCTACACCTTC. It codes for CASRTGGLGYGYTF.

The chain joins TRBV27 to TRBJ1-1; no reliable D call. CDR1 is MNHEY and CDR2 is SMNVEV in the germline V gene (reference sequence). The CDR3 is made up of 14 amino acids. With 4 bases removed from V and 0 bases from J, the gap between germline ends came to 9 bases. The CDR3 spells CASSYDHMNTEAFF. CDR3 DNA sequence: TGTGCCAGCAGTTACGATCACATGAACACTGAAGCTTTCTTT.

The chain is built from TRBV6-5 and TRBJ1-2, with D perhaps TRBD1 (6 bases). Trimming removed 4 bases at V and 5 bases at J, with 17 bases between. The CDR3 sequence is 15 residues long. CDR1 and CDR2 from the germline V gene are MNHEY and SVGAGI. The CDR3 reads CASSSLSDQGYGYTF. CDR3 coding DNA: TGTGCCAGCAGTTCTCTCTCGGACCAGGGGTATGGCTACACCTTC.

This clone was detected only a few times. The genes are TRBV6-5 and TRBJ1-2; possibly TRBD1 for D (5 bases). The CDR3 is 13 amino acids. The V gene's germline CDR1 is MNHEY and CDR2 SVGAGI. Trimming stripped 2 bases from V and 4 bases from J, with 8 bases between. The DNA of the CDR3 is TGTGCCAGCAGTTACCAGGGCTCCTATGGCTACACCTTC. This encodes CASSYQGSYGYTF.

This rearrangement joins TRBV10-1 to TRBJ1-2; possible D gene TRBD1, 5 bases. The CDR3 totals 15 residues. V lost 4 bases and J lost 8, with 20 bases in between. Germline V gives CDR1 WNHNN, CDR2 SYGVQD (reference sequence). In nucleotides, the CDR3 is TGCGCCAGCAGTGTTCGACAGTATCCCAAGGAGGGCTACACCTTC. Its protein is CASSVRQYPKEGYTF.

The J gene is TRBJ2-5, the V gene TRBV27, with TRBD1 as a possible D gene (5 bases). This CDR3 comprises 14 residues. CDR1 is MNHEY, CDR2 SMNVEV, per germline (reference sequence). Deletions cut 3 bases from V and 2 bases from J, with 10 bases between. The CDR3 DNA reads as TGTGCCAGCAGTTTCCAGGGCCTTCAAGAGACCCAGTACTTC. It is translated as CASSFQGLQETQYF.

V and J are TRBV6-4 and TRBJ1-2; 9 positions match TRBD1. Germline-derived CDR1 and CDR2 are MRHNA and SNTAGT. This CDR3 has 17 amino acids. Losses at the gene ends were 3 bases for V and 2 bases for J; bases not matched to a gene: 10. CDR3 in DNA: TGTGCCAGCAGTGAATGGGGGACAGGGCCCCGGAACTATGGCTACACCTTC. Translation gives CASSEWGTGPRNYGYTF.

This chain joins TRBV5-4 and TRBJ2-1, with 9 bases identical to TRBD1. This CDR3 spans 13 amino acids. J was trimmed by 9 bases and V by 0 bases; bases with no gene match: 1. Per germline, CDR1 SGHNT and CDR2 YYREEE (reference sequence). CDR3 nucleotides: TGTGCCAGCAGCTTGGGACAGGGGGGTGAGCAGTTCTTC. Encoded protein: CASSLGQGGEQFF.

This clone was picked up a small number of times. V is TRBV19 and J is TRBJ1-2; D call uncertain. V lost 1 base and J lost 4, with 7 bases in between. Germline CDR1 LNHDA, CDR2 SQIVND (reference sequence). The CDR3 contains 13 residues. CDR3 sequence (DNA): TGTGCCAGTAGTATAGCGGGAGCCTATGGCTACACCTTC. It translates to CASSIAGAYGYTF. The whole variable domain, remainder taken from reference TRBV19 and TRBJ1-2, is DGGITQSPKYLFRKEGQNVTLSCEQNLNHDAMYWYRQDPGQGLRLIYYSQIVNDFQKGDIAEGYSVSREKKESFPLTVTSAQKNPTAFYLCASSIAGAYGYTFGSGTRLTVV.

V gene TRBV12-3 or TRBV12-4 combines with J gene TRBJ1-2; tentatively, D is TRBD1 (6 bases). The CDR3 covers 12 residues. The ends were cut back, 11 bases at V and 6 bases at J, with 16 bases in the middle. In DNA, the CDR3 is TGTGCCCTTTTTGCAGGGGTTGATGGCTACACCTTC. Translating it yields CALFAGVDGYTF.

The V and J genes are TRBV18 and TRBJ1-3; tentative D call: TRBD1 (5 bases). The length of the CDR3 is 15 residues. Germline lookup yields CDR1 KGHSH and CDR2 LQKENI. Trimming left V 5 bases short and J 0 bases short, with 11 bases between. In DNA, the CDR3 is TGTGCCAGCTCATCGGGACTGCTCTCTGGAAACACCATATATTTT. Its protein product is CASSSGLLSGNTIYF.

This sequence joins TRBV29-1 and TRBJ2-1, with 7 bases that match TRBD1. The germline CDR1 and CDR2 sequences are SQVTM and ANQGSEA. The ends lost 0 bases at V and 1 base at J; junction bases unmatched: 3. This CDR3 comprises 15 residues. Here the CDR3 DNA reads TGCAGCGTTGAAGACCGGGACAGTTCCTACAATGAGCAGTTCTTC. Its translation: CSVEDRDSSYNEQFF.

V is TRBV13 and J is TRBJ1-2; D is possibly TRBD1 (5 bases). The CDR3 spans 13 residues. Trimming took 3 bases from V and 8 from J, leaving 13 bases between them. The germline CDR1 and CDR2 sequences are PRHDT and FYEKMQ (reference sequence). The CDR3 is CASSFLSQAGYTF. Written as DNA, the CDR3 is TGTGCCAGCAGCTTCCTATCACAGGCCGGCTACACCTTC.

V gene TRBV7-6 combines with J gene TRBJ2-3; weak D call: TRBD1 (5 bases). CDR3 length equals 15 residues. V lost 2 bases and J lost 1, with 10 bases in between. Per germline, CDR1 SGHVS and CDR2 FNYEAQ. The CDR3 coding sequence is TGTGCCAGCAGCTTAAGGGTCAGGGGCACAGATACGCAGTATTTT. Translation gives CASSLRVRGTDTQYF.

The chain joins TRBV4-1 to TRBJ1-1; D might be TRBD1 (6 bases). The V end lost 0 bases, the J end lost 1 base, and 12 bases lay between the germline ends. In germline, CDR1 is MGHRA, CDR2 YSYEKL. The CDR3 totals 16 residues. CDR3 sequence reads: CASSQDGGGRNTEAFF. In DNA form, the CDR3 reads TGCGCCAGCAGCCAAGATGGGGGGGGCAGGAACACTGAAGCTTTCTTT.

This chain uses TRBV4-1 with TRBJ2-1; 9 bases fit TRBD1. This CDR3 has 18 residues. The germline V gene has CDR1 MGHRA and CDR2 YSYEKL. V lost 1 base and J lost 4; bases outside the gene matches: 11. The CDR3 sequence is CASSQVGRAGTGYNEQFF. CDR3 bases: TGCGCCAGCAGCCAAGTTGGTAGGGCCGGGACAGGGTACAATGAGCAGTTCTTC.